These 4 T cell receptor beta chains originate from one sample sequenced in a study of T cell responses to AZD1222 COVID-19 vaccine. Libraries were prepared by immunoSEQ multiplex PCR; TCRdb keeps only in-frame clonotypes and omits some of them. The sample has around 120,000 clones, 92% seen once. Source: peripheral blood, taken on day 0 of AZD1222 vaccination. All receptors come from an adult in good health.

This clone has only one observation. The chain has TRBV4-1 and TRBJ1-2, with D unclear. Germline CDR1 is MGHRA and CDR2 is YSYEKL. The CDR3 is made up of 12 amino acids. Trimming pared 4 bases from V and 2 bases from J, leaving 5 bases between. As DNA, the CDR3 is TGCGCCAGCAGCCTCGACAACTATGGCTACACCTTC. It is translated as CASSLDNYGYTF.

V gene TRBV28 combines with J gene TRBJ2-2, with D tentatively TRBD2 (6 bases). V was clipped by 5 bases and J by 1 base, with 14 bases between them. The CDR3 is made up of 16 amino acids. Germline V gene lookup returns CDR1 MDHEN and CDR2 SYDVKM. CDR3 sequence reads: CASSVVTGRNTGELFF. DNA of the CDR3: TGTGCCAGCAGTGTCGTTACCGGGAGGAACACCGGGGAGCTGTTTTTT. Combining the CDR3 with reference TRBV28 and TRBJ2-2 gives the whole variable domain DVKVTQSSRYLVKRTGEKVFLECVQDMDHENMFWYRQDPGLGLRLIYFSYDVKMKEKGDIPEGYSVSREKKERFSLILESASTNQTSMYLCASSVVTGRNTGELFFGEGSRLTVL.

The rearrangement links TRBV25-1 to TRBJ2-1; D is perhaps TRBD1 (5 bases). This CDR3 comprises 13 residues. Trimming left V 2 bases short and J 8 bases short, with 10 bases between. Germline CDR1 MGHDK, CDR2 SYGVNS. As DNA, the CDR3 is TGTGCCAGCAGTGAACTGCAGGGTTATGAGCAGTTCTTC. Translated: CASSELQGYEQFF.

This chain joins TRBV5-5 and TRBJ2-1; 9 bases are a match to TRBD2. Trimming took 4 bases from V and 7 from J; bases not matched to a gene: 9. The germline CDR1 and CDR2 sequences are SGHKS and YYEKEE (reference sequence). This CDR3 spans 15 amino acids. The CDR3 reads CASSSELAGRNEQFF. CDR3 DNA sequence: TGTGCCAGCAGCAGCGAGCTAGCGGGGAGGAATGAGCAGTTCTTC.